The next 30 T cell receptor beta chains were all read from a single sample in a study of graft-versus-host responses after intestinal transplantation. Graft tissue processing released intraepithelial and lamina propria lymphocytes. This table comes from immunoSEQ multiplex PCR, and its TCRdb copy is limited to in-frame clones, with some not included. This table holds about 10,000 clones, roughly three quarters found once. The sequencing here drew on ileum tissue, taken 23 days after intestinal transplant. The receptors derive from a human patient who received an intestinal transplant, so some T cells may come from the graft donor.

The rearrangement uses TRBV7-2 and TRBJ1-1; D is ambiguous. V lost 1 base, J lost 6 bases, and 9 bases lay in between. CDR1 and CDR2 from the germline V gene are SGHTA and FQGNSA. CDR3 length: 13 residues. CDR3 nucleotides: TGTGCCAGCAGCTTAGGCCAGTTGGCTGAAGCTTTCTTT. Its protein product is CASSLGQLAEAFF.

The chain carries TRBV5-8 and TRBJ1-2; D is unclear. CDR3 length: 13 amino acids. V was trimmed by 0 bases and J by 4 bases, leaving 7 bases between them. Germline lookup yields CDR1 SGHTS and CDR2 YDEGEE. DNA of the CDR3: TGTGCCAGCAGCTTGGAGGAATTCTATGGCTACACCTTC. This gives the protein CASSLEEFYGYTF.

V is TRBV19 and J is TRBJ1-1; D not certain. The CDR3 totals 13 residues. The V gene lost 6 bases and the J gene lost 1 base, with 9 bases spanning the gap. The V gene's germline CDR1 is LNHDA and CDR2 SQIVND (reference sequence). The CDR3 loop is CASRPGGNTEAFF. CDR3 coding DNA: TGTGCCAGTAGACCGGGTGGGAACACTGAAGCTTTCTTT.

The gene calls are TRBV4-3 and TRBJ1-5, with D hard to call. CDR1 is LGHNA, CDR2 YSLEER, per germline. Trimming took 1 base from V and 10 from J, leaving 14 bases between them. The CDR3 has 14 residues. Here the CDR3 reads CASSQATGGLPQHF. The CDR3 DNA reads TGCGCCAGCAGCCAAGCCACGGGAGGGCTACCCCAGCATTTT.

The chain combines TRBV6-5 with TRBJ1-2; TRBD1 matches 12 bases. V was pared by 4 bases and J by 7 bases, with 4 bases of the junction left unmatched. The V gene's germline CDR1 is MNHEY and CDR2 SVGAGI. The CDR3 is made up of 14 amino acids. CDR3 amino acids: CASSWDRGRTGYTF. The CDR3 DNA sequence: TGTGCCAGCAGTTGGGACAGGGGGCGAACTGGCTACACCTTC.

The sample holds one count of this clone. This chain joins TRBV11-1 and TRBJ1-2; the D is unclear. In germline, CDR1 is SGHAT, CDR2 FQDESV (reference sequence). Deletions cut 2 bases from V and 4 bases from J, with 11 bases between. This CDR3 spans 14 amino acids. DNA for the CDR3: TGTGCCAGCAGCTTAAATCAGGCAGCCTATGGCTACACCTTC. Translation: CASSLNQAAYGYTF.

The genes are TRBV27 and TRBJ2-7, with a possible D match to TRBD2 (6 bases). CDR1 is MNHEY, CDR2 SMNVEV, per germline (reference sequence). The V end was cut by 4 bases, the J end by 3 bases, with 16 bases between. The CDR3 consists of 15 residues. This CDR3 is CASSSLGGRRYEQYF. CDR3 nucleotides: TGTGCCAGCAGTTCTCTCGGGGGACGTCGCTACGAGCAGTACTTC.

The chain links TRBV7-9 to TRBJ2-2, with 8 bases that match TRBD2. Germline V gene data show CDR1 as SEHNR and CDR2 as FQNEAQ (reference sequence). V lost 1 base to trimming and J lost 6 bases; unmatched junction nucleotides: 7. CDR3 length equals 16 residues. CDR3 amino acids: CASSLVVAGSPGELFF. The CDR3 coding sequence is TGTGCCAGCAGCTTAGTGGTAGCGGGATCGCCCGGGGAGCTGTTTTTT.

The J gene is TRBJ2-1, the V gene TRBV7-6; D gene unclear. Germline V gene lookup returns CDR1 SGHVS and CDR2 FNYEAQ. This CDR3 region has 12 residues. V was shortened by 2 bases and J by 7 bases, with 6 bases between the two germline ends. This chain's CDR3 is CASSLTGNEQFF. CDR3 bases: TGTGCCAGCAGCTTAACTGGAAATGAGCAGTTCTTC. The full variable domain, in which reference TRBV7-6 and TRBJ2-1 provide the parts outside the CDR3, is GAGVSQSPRYKVTKRGQDVALRCDPISGHVSLYWYRQALGQGPEFLTYFNYEAQQDKSGLPNDRFSAERPEGSISTLTIQRTEQRDSAMYRCASSLTGNEQFFGPGTRLTVL.

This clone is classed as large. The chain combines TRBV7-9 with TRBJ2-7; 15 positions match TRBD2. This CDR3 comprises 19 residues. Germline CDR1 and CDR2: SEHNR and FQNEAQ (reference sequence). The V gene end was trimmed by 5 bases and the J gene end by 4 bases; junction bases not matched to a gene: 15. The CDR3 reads CASSQAGTSGRFGWYEQYF. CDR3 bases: TGTGCCAGCAGCCAAGCCGGGACTAGCGGGAGGTTCGGGTGGTACGAGCAGTACTTC.

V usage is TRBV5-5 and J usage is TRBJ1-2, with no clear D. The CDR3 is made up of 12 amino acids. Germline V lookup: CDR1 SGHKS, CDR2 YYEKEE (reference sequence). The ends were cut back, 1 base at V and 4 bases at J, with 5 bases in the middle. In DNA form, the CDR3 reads TGTGCCAGCAGCTTGTGGACCTATGGCTACACCTTC. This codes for CASSLWTYGYTF. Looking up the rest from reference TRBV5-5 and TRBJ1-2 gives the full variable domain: DAGVTQSPTHLIKTRGQQVTLRCSPISGHKSVSWYQQVLGQGPQFIFQYYEKEERGRGNFPDRFSARQFPNYSSELNVNALLLGDSALYLCASSLWTYGYTFGSGTRLTVV.

This CDR3 reads CASSWPGQGQITYEQYF. The CDR3 DNA reads as TGTGCCAGCAGCTGGCCGGGACAGGGTCAAATTACCTACGAGCAGTACTTC. This chain links TRBV7-8 with TRBJ2-7; 9 nucleotides match TRBD1. The CDR3 has 17 residues. The junction had 12 bases not matched to a gene; V was cut back by 4 bases and J by 2 bases. Germline V gives CDR1 SGHVS, CDR2 FQNEAQ.

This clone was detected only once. The CDR3 region is CASSKPGQAYEQYF. CDR3 nucleotides: TGTGCCAGCAGTAAACCGGGACAGGCCTACGAGCAGTACTTC. J is TRBJ2-7 and V is TRBV6-6; 8 nucleotides match TRBD1. The ends lost 5 bases at V and 2 bases at J; junction bases unmatched: 5. The CDR3 is made up of 14 amino acids. Germline CDR1 is MNHNY and CDR2 is SVGAGI (reference sequence).

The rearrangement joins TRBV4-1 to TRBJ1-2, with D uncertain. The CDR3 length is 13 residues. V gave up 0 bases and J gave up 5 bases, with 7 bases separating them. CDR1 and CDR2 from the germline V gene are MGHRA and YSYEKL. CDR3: CASSQDRKYGYTF. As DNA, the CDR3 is TGCGCCAGCAGCCAAGACAGGAAGTATGGCTACACCTTC.

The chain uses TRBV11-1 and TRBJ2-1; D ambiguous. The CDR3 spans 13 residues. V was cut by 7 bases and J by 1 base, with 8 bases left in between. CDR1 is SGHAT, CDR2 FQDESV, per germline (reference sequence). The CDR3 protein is CASTSWSYNEQFF. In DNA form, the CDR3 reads TGTGCCAGCACCAGTTGGTCCTACAATGAGCAGTTCTTC.

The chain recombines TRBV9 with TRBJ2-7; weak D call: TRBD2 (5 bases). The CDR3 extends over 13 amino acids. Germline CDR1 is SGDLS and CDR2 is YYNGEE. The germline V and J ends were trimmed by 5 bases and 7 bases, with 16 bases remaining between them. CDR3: CASSLRGYGEQYF. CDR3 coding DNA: TGTGCCAGCAGTCTCCGAGGGTATGGGGAGCAGTACTTC.

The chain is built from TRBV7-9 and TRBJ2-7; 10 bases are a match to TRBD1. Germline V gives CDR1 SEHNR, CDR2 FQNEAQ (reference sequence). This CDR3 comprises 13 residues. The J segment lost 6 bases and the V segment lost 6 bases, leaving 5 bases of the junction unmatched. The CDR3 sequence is CASSGDRGTEQYF. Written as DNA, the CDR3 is TGTGCCAGCAGTGGGGACAGGGGAACCGAGCAGTACTTC. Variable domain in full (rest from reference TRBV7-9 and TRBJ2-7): DTGVSQNPRHKITKRGQNVTFRCDPISEHNRLYWYRQTLGQGPEFLTYFQNEAQLEKSRLLSDRFSAERPKGSFSTLEIQRTEQGDSAMYLCASSGDRGTEQYFGPGTRLTVT.

The CDR3 DNA reads as TGTGCCAGCAGCCGTACAGGGTACGACGAGCAGTACTTC. This gives the protein CASSRTGYDEQYF. The chain is built from TRBV28 and TRBJ2-7; TRBD1 is a possible D gene (6 bases). The CDR3 contains 13 residues. V lost 6 bases and J 5 bases, leaving 14 bases between the germline ends. The germline CDR1 and CDR2 sequences are MDHEN and SYDVKM.

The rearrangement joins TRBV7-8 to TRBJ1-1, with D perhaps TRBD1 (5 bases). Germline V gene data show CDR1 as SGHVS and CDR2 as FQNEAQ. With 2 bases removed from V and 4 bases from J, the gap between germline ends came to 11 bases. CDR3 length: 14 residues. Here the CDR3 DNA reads TGTGCCAGCAGCTTATGGGGGGACGGCACTGAAGCTTTCTTT. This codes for CASSLWGDGTEAFF.

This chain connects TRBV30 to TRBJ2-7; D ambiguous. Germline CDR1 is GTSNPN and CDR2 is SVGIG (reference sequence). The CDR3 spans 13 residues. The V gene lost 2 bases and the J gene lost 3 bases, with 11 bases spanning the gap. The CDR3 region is CAWSMSVGYEQYF. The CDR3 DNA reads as TGTGCCTGGAGTATGTCTGTGGGCTACGAGCAGTACTTC.

The CDR3 DNA reads TGTGCCAGCAGCTTGGAGGAGCAAGAGACCCAGTACTTC. This codes for CASSLEEQETQYF. This chain links TRBV5-6 with TRBJ2-5; no firm D call. Per the germline V gene, CDR1 is SGHDT and CDR2 is YYEEEE. The germline V and J ends were trimmed by 0 bases and 2 bases, with 5 bases remaining between them. The CDR3 extends over 13 amino acids.

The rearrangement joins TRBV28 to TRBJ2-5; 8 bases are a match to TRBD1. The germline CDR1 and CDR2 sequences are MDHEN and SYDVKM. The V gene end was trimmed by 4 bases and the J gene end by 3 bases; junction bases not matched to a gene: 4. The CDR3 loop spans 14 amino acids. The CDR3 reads CASSWTGPEETQYF. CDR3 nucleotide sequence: TGTGCCAGCAGTTGGACAGGGCCTGAAGAGACCCAGTACTTC. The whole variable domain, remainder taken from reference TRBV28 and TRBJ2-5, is DVKVTQSSRYLVKRTGEKVFLECVQDMDHENMFWYRQDPGLGLRLIYFSYDVKMKEKGDIPEGYSVSREKKERFSLILESASTNQTSMYLCASSWTGPEETQYFGPGTRLLVL.

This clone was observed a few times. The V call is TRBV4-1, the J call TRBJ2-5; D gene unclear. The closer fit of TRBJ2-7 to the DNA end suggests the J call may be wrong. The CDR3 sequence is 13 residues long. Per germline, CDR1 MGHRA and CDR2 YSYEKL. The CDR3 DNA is TGCGCCAGTAGCTTCAACCTGGACTACGAGCAGTACTTC. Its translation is CASSFNLDYEQYF.

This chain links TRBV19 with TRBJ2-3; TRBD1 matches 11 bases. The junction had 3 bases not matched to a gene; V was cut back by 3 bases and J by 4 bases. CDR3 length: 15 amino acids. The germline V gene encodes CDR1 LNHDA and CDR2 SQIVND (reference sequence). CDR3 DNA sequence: TGTGCCAGTAGTATGGACAGGGGGCGTGCAGATACGCAGTATTTT. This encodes CASSMDRGRADTQYF.

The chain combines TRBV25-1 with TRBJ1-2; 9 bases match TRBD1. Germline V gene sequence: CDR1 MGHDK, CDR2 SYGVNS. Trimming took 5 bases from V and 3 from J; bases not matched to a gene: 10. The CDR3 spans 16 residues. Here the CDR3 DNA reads TGTGCCAGCAGTCCCTTACCCCGGGACAGGGACTATGGCTACACCTTC. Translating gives CASSPLPRDRDYGYTF.

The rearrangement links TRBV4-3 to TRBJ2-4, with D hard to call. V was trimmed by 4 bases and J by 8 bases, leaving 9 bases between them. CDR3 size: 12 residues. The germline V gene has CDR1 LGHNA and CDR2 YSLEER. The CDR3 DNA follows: TGCGCCAGCAGCCGGCGTGGGGACATTCAGTACTTC. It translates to CASSRRGDIQYF.

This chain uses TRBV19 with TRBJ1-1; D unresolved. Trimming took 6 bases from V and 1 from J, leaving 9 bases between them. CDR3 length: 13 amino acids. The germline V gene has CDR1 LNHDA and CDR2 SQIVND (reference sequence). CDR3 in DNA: TGTGCCAGTAGGATCACATGGAACACTGAAGCTTTCTTT. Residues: CASRITWNTEAFF. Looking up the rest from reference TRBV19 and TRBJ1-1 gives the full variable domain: DGGITQSPKYLFRKEGQNVTLSCEQNLNHDAMYWYRQDPGQGLRLIYYSQIVNDFQKGDIAEGYSVSREKKESFPLTVTSAQKNPTAFYLCASRITWNTEAFFGQGTRLTVV.

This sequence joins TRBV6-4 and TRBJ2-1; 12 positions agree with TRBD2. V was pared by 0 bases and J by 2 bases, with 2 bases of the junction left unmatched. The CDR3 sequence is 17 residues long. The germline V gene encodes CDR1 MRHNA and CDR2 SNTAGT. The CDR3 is CASSDSTSGSPYNEQFF. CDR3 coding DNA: TGTGCCAGCAGTGACTCGACTAGCGGGAGTCCCTACAATGAGCAGTTCTTC.

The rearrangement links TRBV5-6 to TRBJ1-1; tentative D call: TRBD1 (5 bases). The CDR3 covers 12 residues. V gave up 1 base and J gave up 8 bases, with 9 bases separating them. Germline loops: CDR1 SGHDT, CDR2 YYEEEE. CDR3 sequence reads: CASSLRGVEAFF. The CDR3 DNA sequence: TGTGCCAGCAGCTTGCGGGGGGTCGAAGCTTTCTTT.

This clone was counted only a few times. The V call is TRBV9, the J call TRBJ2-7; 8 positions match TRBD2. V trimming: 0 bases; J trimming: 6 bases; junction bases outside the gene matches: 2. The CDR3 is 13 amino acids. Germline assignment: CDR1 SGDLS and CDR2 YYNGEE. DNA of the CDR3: TGTGCCAGCAGCGTAGAGCGGGGGAGCGAGCAGTACTTC. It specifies CASSVERGSEQYF.